The T cell receptor beta chain described here comes from a study of T cell changes during pregnancy in multiple sclerosis (dated by TCRdb to the late 2010s). For the study in its entirety: Changes in the T cell repertoire over the course of pregnancy were examined in this study in women with multiple sclerosis.

Concerning this clone itself: Its specific antigen is unknown. One base away there is no much larger clone; base qualities are not given.

Library preparation employed the immunoSEQ multiplex PCR assay. What TCRdb holds here is the immuneACCESS table cut down to in-frame rearrangements. Part of the clones is not present; checked against another copy, under half of the missing clones reflect an unresolved V gene, and the others are unexplained. The table for this sample lists tens of thousands of clones; roughly 93% of them were counted only once. The ten most abundant clones make up 3.5% to 5.5% of the sample. The CDR3 numbers 11 residues from cysteine through phenylalanine. Only the CDR3 part of the read is kept: 33 bases, read in frame from the first base. V trim: 4 bases; J trim: 13 bases; unmatched bases: 7. The germline V gene specifies SQVTM as CDR1 and ANQGSEA as CDR2.

Material: peripheral blood, obtained in the second trimester of pregnancy. The receptor chain draws on TRBV29-1 and TRBJ2-1, and TRBD1 aligns with 7 junction nucleotides. The receptor was isolated from a female donor in good health, enrolled as a control in a pregnancy study. The encoded CDR3 is CSVVRDRGQFF. The DNA sequence follows: TGCAGCGTTGTTAGGGACAGAGGTCAGTTCTTC.